These 30 T cell receptor beta chains originate from one sample sequenced in a study of early T cells in non-severe SARS-CoV-2 infection. TCRdb fed the 5' RACE reads into MiXCR, producing one record per CDR3 protein. The profile shows fewer than 50,000 distinct CDR3 sequences, roughly 4% of them singletons. Sample: whole blood. The receptor source for this set is an adult who was a healthcare worker with PCR-confirmed SARS-CoV-2 infection or an uninfected control (not recorded which).

This clonotype has at least ten counts. The chain recombines TRBV25-1 with TRBJ1-5, with 8 bases lining up with TRBD1. V shed 6 bases, J shed 0 bases, and the junction held 10 bases outside the gene matches. The CDR3 contains 17 residues. CDR1 MGHDK and CDR2 SYGVNS come from the germline V gene. Here the CDR3 reads CASSQLSDRDSNQPQHF. In nucleotides, the CDR3 is TGTGCCAGCAGCCAATTATCGGACAGGGATAGCAATCAGCCCCAGCATTTT.

This clonotype was seen at least ten times. The chain uses TRBV7-9 and TRBJ1-6; TRBD1 might be the D (5 bases). The CDR3 is 15 amino acids. Per the germline V gene, CDR1 is SEHNR and CDR2 is FQNEAQ (reference sequence). The V end was cut by 4 bases, the J end by 9 bases, with 16 bases between. The CDR3 DNA is TGTGCCAGCAGCTCCCAGAAGCAGGGAACTTCACCCCTCCACTTT. It codes for CASSSQKQGTSPLHF.

The table lists this clonotype with many counts. The CDR3 protein is CASLFLGEAFF. The CDR3 DNA reads TGTGCCAGCCTCTTCCTAGGGGAAGCTTTCTTT. The chain links TRBV5-4 to TRBJ1-1; D is ambiguous. CDR3 length: 11 residues. The germline V gene has CDR1 SGHNT and CDR2 YYREEE (reference sequence). The V end lost 7 bases, the J end lost 8 bases, and 12 bases lay between the germline ends.

This clonotype has a count of ten or more. This chain connects TRBV7-9 to TRBJ2-1, with 10 bases aligning to TRBD2. Trimming cost V 6 bases and J 4 bases; bases outside gene matches: 6. Germline V lookup: CDR1 SEHNR, CDR2 FQNEAQ (reference sequence). There are 15 residues in the CDR3. The CDR3 is CASRRTSGSYNEQFF. The CDR3 DNA follows: TGTGCCAGCAGAAGGACTAGCGGTTCTTACAATGAGCAGTTCTTC.

The sample holds many counts of this clonotype. The J gene is TRBJ2-3, the V gene TRBV2; D ambiguous. The CDR3 covers 14 residues. Looked up from germline, CDR1 is SNHLY and CDR2 is FYNNEI. Trimming shortened V by 1 base and J by 2 bases, and 7 bases separated the two germline ends. The CDR3 nucleotides are TGTGCCAGCAGTGAAGGTGGGGACACAGATACGCAGTATTTT. Encoded protein: CASSEGGDTDTQYF.

In its sample, this clonotype was seen a few times. The V gene is TRBV12-3 or TRBV12-4, the J gene TRBJ2-2; D remains ambiguous. Trimming shortened V by 3 bases and J by 4 bases, and 12 bases separated the two germline ends. The CDR3 covers 15 residues. The CDR3, as DNA: TGTGCCAGCAGTTTCGTTGGCTTGAGCACCGGGGAGCTGTTTTTT. Translation: CASSFVGLSTGELFF.

The chain combines TRBV7-9 with TRBJ2-3, with D perhaps TRBD2 (5 bases). The germline gives CDR1 SEHNR, CDR2 FQNEAQ (reference sequence). The CDR3 has 16 amino acids. Trimming took 5 bases from V and 5 from J, leaving 20 bases between them. The CDR3 DNA follows: TGTGCCAGCAGCCCCTCTCGGGAACGGAGGCAAGATACGCAGTATTTT. This gives the protein CASSPSRERRQDTQYF.

Ten or more counts support this clonotype. The chain has TRBV6-1 and TRBJ2-2, with D uncertain. Trimming stripped 2 bases from V and 4 bases from J, with 11 bases between. Germline V gene lookup returns CDR1 MNHNS and CDR2 SASEGT. The CDR3 extends over 15 amino acids. CDR3 residues: CASSEQVRSTGELFF. In nucleotides, the CDR3 is TGTGCCAGCAGTGAACAGGTTAGGAGCACCGGGGAGCTGTTTTTT.

Many counts were recorded for this clonotype. V gene TRBV4-1 combines with J gene TRBJ2-5; TRBD2 might be the D (5 bases). This CDR3 is 14 amino acids long. Trimming took 1 base from V and 5 from J, leaving 11 bases between them. CDR1 is MGHRA and CDR2 is YSYEKL in the germline V gene. CDR3: CASSQGTRRETQYF. CDR3 nucleotides: TGCGCCAGCAGCCAAGGAACTAGACGGGAGACCCAGTACTTC.

This clonotype was detected many times. The chain recombines TRBV5-4 with TRBJ2-3; D gene ambiguous. There are 12 residues in the CDR3. With 0 bases removed from V and 2 bases from J, the gap between germline ends came to 1 base. Germline assignment: CDR1 SGHNT and CDR2 YYREEE (reference sequence). CDR3 DNA sequence: TGTGCCAGCAGCTTGGACACAGATACGCAGTATTTT. Its protein product is CASSLDTDTQYF.

This clonotype was detected ten times or more. CDR3 sequence (DNA): TGTGCCAGCAGCGCAGGGGATTACGAGCAGTACTTC. It yields the protein CASSAGDYEQYF. The V call is TRBV6-5, the J call TRBJ2-7, with D tentatively TRBD1 (6 bases). V lost 6 bases and J 4 bases, leaving 10 bases between the germline ends. CDR1 and CDR2 from the germline V gene are MNHEY and SVGAGI. The CDR3 is 12 residues long.

This clonotype was counted at least ten times. V is TRBV10-2 and J is TRBJ2-1; 15 positions match TRBD2. CDR3 length: 19 residues. Germline trimming cut 6 bases from V and 10 bases from J; bases unmatched to any gene: 19. Germline V gene sequence: CDR1 WSHSY, CDR2 SAAADI. CDR3 sequence: CASSSPGLAGGPGSSEQFF. DNA for the CDR3: TGCGCCAGCAGCTCACCGGGACTAGCGGGAGGCCCAGGGTCAAGCGAGCAGTTCTTC.

Comments on this clonotype: A read error may be the cause here, since a much bigger clone is one base away. The chain employs TRBV5-1 and TRBJ2-1; 7 bases line up with TRBD2. V was clipped by 0 bases and J by 3 bases; unmatched bases: 3. Germline V gene lookup returns CDR1 SGHRS and CDR2 YFSETQ. This CDR3 has 15 residues. CDR3 in amino acids: CASSLVGDYYNEQFF. As DNA, the CDR3 is TGCGCCAGCAGCTTGGTTGGGGACTACTACAATGAGCAGTTCTTC.

This clonotype was seen ten or more times. The genes are TRBV5-4 and TRBJ2-1; D remains ambiguous. Per germline, CDR1 SGHNT and CDR2 YYREEE (reference sequence). The CDR3 runs to 13 residues. V shed 6 bases and J shed 4 bases, with 11 bases lying between them. CDR3: CASIRSDYNEQFF. In DNA form, the CDR3 reads TGTGCCAGCATAAGGTCCGATTACAATGAGCAGTTCTTC. The entire variable domain, with the rest obtained from reference TRBV5-4 and TRBJ2-1, is as follows: ETGVTQSPTHLIKTRGQQVTLRCSSQSGHNTVSWYQQALGQGPQFIFQYYREEENGRGNFPPRFSGLQFPNYSSELNVNALELDDSALYLCASIRSDYNEQFFGPGTRLTVL.

This clonotype was found many times. The chain combines TRBV6-5 with TRBJ1-6, with 8 bases aligning to TRBD1. V trimming: 6 bases; J trimming: 6 bases; junction bases outside the gene matches: 10. Germline V gene lookup returns CDR1 MNHEY and CDR2 SVGAGI. This CDR3 region has 16 residues. CDR3 bases: TGTGCCAGCAGCCTGACCGGACAGGGAGGTAATTCACCCCTCCACTTT. Translating gives CASSLTGQGGNSPLHF.

This clonotype was observed many times. The chain carries TRBV12-3 or TRBV12-4 and TRBJ1-5; possibly TRBD1 for D (6 bases). V gave up 6 bases and J gave up 6 bases, with 12 bases separating them. The CDR3 is 13 amino acids. Here the CDR3 reads CASSLGQIQPQHF. The CDR3 region has the DNA TGTGCCAGCAGCCTGGGACAAATTCAGCCCCAGCATTTT.

There are many counts of this clonotype. For the CDR3, the DNA is TGTGCCAGCGCCTCGACAGGTCGGACTGAAGCTTTCTTT. It codes for CASASTGRTEAFF. This rearrangement joins TRBV7-9 to TRBJ1-1; TRBD1 is a possible D gene (6 bases). V dropped 8 bases and J dropped 5 bases, with 15 bases sitting between them. Germline CDR1 SEHNR, CDR2 FQNEAQ (reference sequence). CDR3 size: 13 residues.

This clonotype was observed a few times. V usage is TRBV12-3 or TRBV12-4 and J usage is TRBJ1-4; no clear D. V shed 9 bases and J shed 3 bases, with 14 bases lying between them. CDR3 length: 14 amino acids. Here the CDR3 DNA reads TGTGCCAGTCGAGACGGGATGTCTAATGAAAAACTGTTTTTT. Translating gives CASRDGMSNEKLFF.

This clonotype appeared many times. The rearrangement joins TRBV13 to TRBJ2-2, with 12 bases identical to TRBD2. Germline CDR1 and CDR2: PRHDT and FYEKMQ (reference sequence). The CDR3 is made up of 17 amino acids. V lost 2 bases and J lost 1; bases outside the gene matches: 2. CDR3 loop: CASSLLLAGGNTGELFF. Here the CDR3 DNA reads TGTGCCAGCAGCTTATTACTAGCGGGAGGGAACACCGGGGAGCTGTTTTTT.

This clonotype appeared many times. The chain uses TRBV20-1 and TRBJ1-3, with D maybe TRBD1 (6 bases). The V end lost 2 bases, the J end lost 1 base, and 12 bases lay between the germline ends. CDR3 length: 15 amino acids. Germline V lookup: CDR1 DFQATT, CDR2 SNEGSKA (reference sequence). CDR3 amino acids: CSARPLQGSGNTIYF. The CDR3 DNA is TGCAGTGCTAGACCACTACAGGGATCTGGAAACACCATATATTTT.

At least ten counts were recorded for this clonotype. The CDR3 DNA sequence: TGTGCCACCAGCAGAGAATCTCTGGGAAATAATTCACCCCTCCACTTT. This translates into CATSRESLGNNSPLHF. The chain couples TRBV15 to TRBJ1-6, with D unclear. Germline loops: CDR1 LNHNV, CDR2 YYDKDF (reference sequence). The CDR3 is 16 residues long. Trimming removed 0 bases from V and 5 bases from J, with 11 bases in between.

This clonotype was picked up many times. The rearrangement joins TRBV20-1 to TRBJ2-2, with D tentatively TRBD2 (5 bases). The CDR3 is made up of 15 amino acids. With 2 bases removed from V and 4 bases from J, the gap between germline ends came to 14 bases. Looked up from germline, CDR1 is DFQATT and CDR2 is SNEGSKA (reference sequence). CDR3 DNA sequence: TGCAGTGCTAGAACGGCGGGCAGGACCACCGGGGAGCTGTTTTTT. It is translated as CSARTAGRTTGELFF.

This chain links TRBV12-3 or TRBV12-4 with TRBJ2-1; D is possibly TRBD2 (6 bases). Trimming took 6 bases from V and 7 from J, leaving 10 bases between them. This CDR3 spans 12 amino acids. CDR3 nucleotides: TGTGCCAGCAGCGCGGGATGGAATGAGCAGTTCTTC. Amino acids: CASSAGWNEQFF.

This clonotype was detected ten times or more. The gene calls are TRBV5-4 and TRBJ2-6, with D possibly TRBD1 on 6 matching bases. Germline CDR1 is SGHNT and CDR2 is YYREEE (reference sequence). Between the trimmed V and J ends, which lost 10 bases and 12 bases, there was a span of 11 bases. The CDR3 has 10 amino acids. The CDR3 loop is CAQGQTVLTF. CDR3 DNA: TGTGCCCAGGGGCAGACCGTCCTGACTTTC.

This clonotype was seen at least ten times. The chain has TRBV6-2 or TRBV6-3 and TRBJ1-1; a weak D match, TRBD1 (5 bases). Trimming took off 7 bases at V and 0 bases at J, with 12 bases between the two ends. There are 14 residues in the CDR3. Per the germline V gene, CDR1 is MNHEY and CDR2 is SVGEGT. The DNA for the CDR3 is TGTGCCAGCACATACGCGACAGTGAACACTGAAGCTTTCTTT. Residues: CASTYATVNTEAFF.

This clonotype was counted many times. The CDR3: CASSLGLAGPADTQYF. The CDR3 DNA is TGTGCCAGCAGCTTAGGACTAGCGGGACCCGCAGATACGCAGTATTTT. The chain recombines TRBV7-2 with TRBJ2-3; 11 bases agree with TRBD2. Trimming at V came to 1 base and at J to 4 bases, leaving 4 bases not matched to a gene. Germline V CDR1 and CDR2: SGHTA, FQGNSA. This CDR3 spans 16 amino acids.

This clonotype was detected many times. The gene calls are TRBV12-3 or TRBV12-4 and TRBJ1-3; TRBD1 might be the D (5 bases). This CDR3 spans 14 amino acids. V gave up 3 bases and J gave up 7 bases, with 13 bases separating them. In DNA form, the CDR3 reads TGTGCCAGCAGTTTTACCGGCAGGGATAACACCATATATTTT. Translating gives CASSFTGRDNTIYF.

The table lists this clonotype with a few counts. CDR3 nucleotide sequence: TGTGCCAGCAGCCCACAGGTATTAAGCACAGATACGCAGTATTTT. Translated: CASSPQVLSTDTQYF. V usage is TRBV7-9 and J usage is TRBJ2-3, with D possibly matching TRBD1 (5 bases). The ends were cut back, 5 bases at V and 0 bases at J, with 12 bases in the middle. CDR3 size: 15 residues. CDR1 and CDR2 from the germline V gene are SEHNR and FQNEAQ (reference sequence).

The sample holds many counts of this clonotype. The CDR3 sequence: CASSDSSTTGELFF. CDR3 DNA sequence: TGTGCCAGCAGTGACTCTTCGACTACCGGGGAGCTGTTTTTT. V gene TRBV6-4 combines with J gene TRBJ2-2; D uncertain. The germline CDR1 and CDR2 sequences are MRHNA and SNTAGT. The V end lost 0 bases, the J end lost 5 bases, and 7 bases lay between the germline ends. The CDR3 has 14 residues.

V usage is TRBV11-2 and J usage is TRBJ1-5; TRBD1 might be the D (5 bases). The CDR3 is 16 residues long. The V end lost 5 bases, the J end lost 2 bases, and 16 bases lay between the germline ends. Germline V gives CDR1 SGHAT, CDR2 FQNNGV. The chain's CDR3 is CASSLTGTGGNQPQHF. The CDR3 coding sequence is TGTGCCAGCAGCCTGACCGGGACCGGAGGCAATCAGCCCCAGCATTTT.